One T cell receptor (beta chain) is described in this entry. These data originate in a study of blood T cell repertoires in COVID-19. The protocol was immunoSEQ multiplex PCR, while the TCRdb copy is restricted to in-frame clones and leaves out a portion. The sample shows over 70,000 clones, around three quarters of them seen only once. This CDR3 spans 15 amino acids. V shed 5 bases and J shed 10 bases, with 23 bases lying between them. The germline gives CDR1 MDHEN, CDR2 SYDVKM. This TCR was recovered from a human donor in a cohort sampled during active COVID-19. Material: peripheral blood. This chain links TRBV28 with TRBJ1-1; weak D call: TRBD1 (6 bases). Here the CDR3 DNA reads TGTGCCAGCAGTGCCATGACAGGTAGAAAAAGTGGAGCTTTCTTT. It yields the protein CASSAMTGRKSGAFF. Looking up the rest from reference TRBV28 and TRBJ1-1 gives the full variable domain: DVKVTQSSRYLVKRTGEKVFLECVQDMDHENMFWYRQDPGLGLRLIYFSYDVKMKEKGDIPEGYSVSREKKERFSLILESASTNQTSMYLCASSAMTGRKSGAFFGQGTRLTVV.